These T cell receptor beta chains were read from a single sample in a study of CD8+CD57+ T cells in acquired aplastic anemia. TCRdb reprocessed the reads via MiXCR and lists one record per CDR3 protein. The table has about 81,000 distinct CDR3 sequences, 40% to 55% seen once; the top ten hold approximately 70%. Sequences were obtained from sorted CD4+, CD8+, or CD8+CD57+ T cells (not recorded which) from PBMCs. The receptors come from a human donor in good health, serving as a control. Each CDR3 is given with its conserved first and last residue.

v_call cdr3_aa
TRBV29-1 CSVGLGKAVYTEAFF
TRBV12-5 CASGHPNTGELFF
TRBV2 CASSEGTENTIYF
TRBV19 CASREEGVSFTF
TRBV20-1 CSARGFSGYQETQYF
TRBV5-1 CASSLGQGNEQHF
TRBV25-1 CASSGKDTYEQYF
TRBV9 CASSVASSSYEQYF
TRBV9 CASSVTASEQFF
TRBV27 CASSLRDSNQPQHF
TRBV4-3 CASSQAGYSPLHF
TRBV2 CASSEWGGNQPQHF
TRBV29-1 CSVVDTGARGYTF
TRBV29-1 CSVPLGSNTGELFF
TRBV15 CATSRGSSGGTDTQYF
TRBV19 CASSMAETNNSPLHF
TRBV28 CASLESGNTYEQYF
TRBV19 CASRDDPNTGELFF
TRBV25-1 CASSRGSNQPQHF
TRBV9 CASSVVLNTGELFF
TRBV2 CASSELAGKGEQFF
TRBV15 CATRGFGTDTQYF
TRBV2 CASRGSNQPQHF
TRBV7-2 CASSQTRASYEQYF
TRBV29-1 CSVEGLYGYTF
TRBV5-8 CASSPSGGQETQYF
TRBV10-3 CAISTRYEQYF
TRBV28 CASSLRGGGGGEAFF
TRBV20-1 CSASPEQGAYEQYF
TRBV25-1 CASSGRADTEAFF
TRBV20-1 CSARDLGTSGLDEQYF
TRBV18 CASSPEPTGIYEQYF